This T cell receptor (beta chain) is drawn from a study of blood T cell repertoires in COVID-19. On the study more broadly: Donors in Cohort 3 counted as recovered after two negative PCRs, clearance, or symptom resolution. Nucleic acid was either cDNA or gDNA, and it came from T cells, B-cell-depleted T cells, or PBMCs.

Germline V gene data show CDR1 as SGHTA and CDR2 as FQGNSA. The CDR3 length is 15 residues. Self-reported history from a screening survey and questionnaire set each donor's cohort. Method: immunoSEQ multiplex PCR; TCRdb's copy keeps in-frame clones and lacks some. The sample has over 250,000 clones, 88% seen once; the top ten hold 2%. Notes on this clone: One junction end disagrees with the germline gene, perhaps due to a read error. In the same sample, other DNA sequences code for this CDR3.

Sequenced: PBMCs or T cells enriched from blood (not recorded which). The TCR comes from a woman between 55 and 75 years old in a cohort exposed to, infected with or recovered from COVID-19 (not recorded which). The chain is built from TRBV7-2 and TRBJ2-3, with 8 bases identical to TRBD2. CDR3 nucleotide sequence: TGTGCCAGCAGATTCGGGGGGGCTAGCACAGATACGCAATATTTT. The encoded protein is CASRFGGASTDTQYF.